This T cell receptor (beta chain) comes out of a study of OX40 agonist ivuxolimab in advanced cancers. Overall study context: Patients with hepatocellular carcinoma, melanoma, renal cell or head and neck cancer made up the dose-escalation patients.

V was trimmed by 0 bases and J by 7 bases, leaving 16 bases between them. There are 16 residues in the CDR3. Germline V gene lookup returns CDR1 MGHRA and CDR2 YSYEKL. Data came from immunoSEQ multiplex PCR; TCRdb stores just in-frame clones and leaves some out. The sample contains some 51,000 clones, more than 75% of which appear only once. The sequencing used CD4+ or CD8+ T cells sorted from blood, collected in a trial of the OX40 agonist ivuxolimab. The chain uses TRBV4-1 and TRBJ1-5; D may be TRBD1 (5 bases). The TCR originated in an adult with an advanced solid tumor such as melanoma, head and neck, liver or kidney cancer. The CDR3 bases are TGCGCCAGCAGCCAAGATAATGCGGCAGGGAACCAGCCCCAGCATTTT. As protein: CASSQDNAAGNQPQHF.